Listed below are T cell receptor beta chains from one sample, sequenced in a study of T cell repertoires in cytomegalovirus infection. These receptors' antigens are unknown. TCRdb reanalysed the reads using MiXCR and keeps one entry per CDR3 protein. Here the sample spans roughly 150,000 distinct CDR3 sequences, over 25% being singletons. The source was CD8+ T cells from cultured PBMCs, collected from culture after CMV antigen stimulation. These receptors were collected from a human donor in good health (CMV status not recorded). Some clones in this sample may be carry-over from other donors' samples. Both conserved end residues are part of each CDR3. Fields, in order: D gene, V gene, J gene, clone size, CDR3 length, CDR3 protein, CDR3 DNA. The D gene is left open where the match is weak. The size entry is marked missing in some rows and otherwise reads once, few, many or a size class.

NA,TRBV28,TRBJ1-1,few,12,CASKTGNTEAFF,TGTGCCAGCAAGACAGGGAACACTGAAGCTTTCTTT
TRBD2,TRBV19,TRBJ2-3,NA,15,CASSIVAGAADTQYF,TGTGCCAGTAGTATAGTAGCGGGGGCAGCAGATACGCAGTATTTT
NA,TRBV7-8,TRBJ1-4,few,16,CASSLATATTNEKLFF,TGTGCCAGCAGCTTAGCCACAGCCACAACTAATGAAAAACTGTTTTTT
NA,TRBV19,TRBJ1-5,NA,14,CASKKVLDRQPQHF,TGTGCCAGTAAAAAGGTCCTGGATCGACAGCCCCAGCATTTT
TRBD2,TRBV2,TRBJ2-3,NA,15,CASSSGGISTDTQYF,TGTGCCAGCAGTAGCGGGGGGATTAGCACAGATACGCAGTATTTT
NA,TRBV7-8,TRBJ1-1,NA,14,CASSFGGAGTEAFF,TGTGCCAGCAGCTTTGGGGGGGCCGGGACAGAAGCTTTCTTT
NA,TRBV7-2,TRBJ2-1,many,16,CASSLVFGSSYNEQFF,TGTGCCAGCAGCTTAGTTTTTGGTAGCTCCTACAATGAGCAGTTCTTC
TRBD2,TRBV4-1,TRBJ2-1,few,16,CASSQGLAGGEDEQFF,TGCGCCAGCAGCCAAGGACTAGCGGGGGGAGAGGATGAGCAGTTCTTC
TRBD1,TRBV6-1,TRBJ1-5,few,16,CASSATRGAGNQPQHF,TGTGCCAGCAGCGCAACCAGGGGGGCCGGCAATCAGCCCCAGCATTTT
NA,TRBV7-9,TRBJ1-1,NA,12,CASSPGEVEAFF,TGTGCCAGCAGCCCAGGGGAAGTTGAAGCTTTCTTT
NA,TRBV27,TRBJ1-1,NA,14,CASSLYSGPTEAFF,TGTGCCAGCAGTCTCTACAGCGGCCCCACTGAAGCTTTCTTT
NA,TRBV5-6,TRBJ2-5,few,12,CASSPFAETQYF,TGTGCCAGCAGTCCCTTCGCCGAGACCCAGTACTTC
NA,TRBV20-1,TRBJ1-6,many,13,CSARESNNSPLHF,TGCAGTGCTAGGGAGAGTAATAATTCACCCCTCCACTTT
NA,TRBV24-1,TRBJ1-1,NA,13,CATTDAANTEAFF,TGTGCCACCACGGATGCAGCGAACACTGAAGCTTTCTTT
NA,TRBV4-1,TRBJ2-1,NA,16,CASSPATGEIYNEQFF,TGCGCCAGCAGCCCGGCGACGGGGGAAATCTACAATGAGCAGTTCTTC
TRBD1,TRBV7-6,TRBJ2-7,many,12,CASSSTGPEQYF,TGTGCCAGCAGCTCGACAGGGCCCGAGCAGTACTTC
NA,TRBV7-8,TRBJ2-5,many,14,CASSLAQGQETQYF,TGTGCCAGCAGCTTAGCGCAGGGACAAGAGACCCAGTACTTC
TRBD2,TRBV19,TRBJ2-1,NA,15,CASSMDGGAVNEQFF,TGTGCCAGTAGTATGGACGGGGGGGCCGTGAATGAGCAGTTCTTC
TRBD1,TRBV7-7,TRBJ1-2,many,18,CASSCPGTGGRANYGYTF,TGTGCCAGCAGCTGCCCCGGGACAGGGGGTCGAGCTAACTATGGCTACACCTTC
TRBD2,TRBV5-5,TRBJ2-1,many,16,CASSLSGLAIYNEQFF,TGTGCCAGCAGCTTGTCGGGACTAGCGATCTACAATGAGCAGTTCTTC
TRBD2,TRBV12-3/TRBV12-4,TRBJ2-3,few,18,CASSSTSGAFSSTDTQYF,TGTGCCAGCAGTTCGACTAGCGGGGCTTTTTCTAGCACAGATACGCAGTATTTT